One sample yielded the 25 T cell receptor beta chains listed below, sequenced in a study of cytomegalovirus exposure and HLA in healthy donors. The method was immunoSEQ multiplex PCR; TCRdb's version includes in-frame clones alone and lacks a portion of them. This table holds fewer than 200,000 clones, 87% found once. Sequenced input: PBMCs. These receptors were collected from a woman aged 25 to 39 in good health and CMV-seronegative.

V is TRBV13 and J is TRBJ2-3, with D tentatively TRBD2 (7 bases). The CDR3 consists of 15 residues. Germline lookup yields CDR1 PRHDT and CDR2 FYEKMQ (reference sequence). Trimming shortened V by 5 bases and J by 3 bases, and 15 bases separated the two germline ends. The CDR3 DNA is TGTGCCAGCAGCGAACGGAAGGGGGGGACAGATACGCAGTATTTT. Its translation is CASSERKGGTDTQYF.

The table lists this clone with a few counts. V usage is TRBV10-1 and J usage is TRBJ2-1, with TRBD1 as a possible D gene (6 bases). CDR1 WNHNN and CDR2 SYGVQD come from the germline V gene (reference sequence). V was trimmed by 2 bases and J by 4 bases, leaving 6 bases between them. There are 13 residues in the CDR3. The DNA for the CDR3 is TGCGCCAGCAGTGAGACAGGGTACAATGAGCAGTTCTTC. It codes for CASSETGYNEQFF.

V is TRBV6-5 and J is TRBJ1-3; unclear D gene. The V gene's germline CDR1 is MNHEY and CDR2 SVGAGI. V lost 10 bases to trimming and J lost 0 bases, with 4 bases between them. This CDR3 region has 11 residues. The CDR3, as DNA: TGTGCCACCGGCTCTGGAAACACCATATATTTT. Its translation: CATGSGNTIYF.

This clone was counted between two and nine times. One end of the junction does not line up with germline, which may come from a read error. The chain recombines TRBV7-7 with TRBJ2-7, with a possible D match to TRBD2 (5 bases). This CDR3 has 15 residues. Germline CDR1 reads SSHAT; CDR2 reads FNYEAQ (reference sequence). The CDR3 bases are TGTGCTAGCAGCTTAGATCGGGGTACGAACTACGAGCAGTACTTC. It encodes CASSLDRGTNYEQYF.

This rearrangement joins TRBV10-3 to TRBJ2-5, with 8 bases fitting TRBD1. V was clipped by 7 bases and J by 5 bases; unmatched bases: 6. Germline CDR1 ENHRY, CDR2 SYGVKD. This CDR3 has 13 amino acids. DNA for the CDR3: TGTGCCATCAAAGGGCAGGGGGCGGAGACCCAGTACTTC. Amino acids: CAIKGQGAETQYF.

The gene calls are TRBV4-3 and TRBJ2-1, with 8 nucleotides matching TRBD2. This CDR3 has 16 amino acids. The J segment lost 7 bases and the V segment lost 1 base, leaving 9 bases of the junction unmatched. CDR1 LGHNA and CDR2 YSLEER come from the germline V gene. DNA of the CDR3: TGCGCCAGCAGCCAAGTAGGCCCGGGACTAGGGAATGAGCAGTTCTTC. Translation: CASSQVGPGLGNEQFF.

The chain employs TRBV6-5 and TRBJ1-3, with 7 bases matching TRBD1. Germline V gene data show CDR1 as MNHEY and CDR2 as SVGAGI. J was trimmed by 1 base and V by 4 bases; bases with no gene match: 4. The CDR3 extends over 15 amino acids. CDR3 nucleotide sequence: TGTGCCAGCAGTTTAACAGGGGCGTCTGGAAACACCATATATTTT. Translated, it gives CASSLTGASGNTIYF.

The chain has TRBV5-1 and TRBJ1-2, with TRBD1 identical over 10 bases. CDR1 and CDR2 from the germline V gene are SGHRS and YFSETQ. The trim removed 3 bases at V and 4 bases at J, leaving 6 bases unmatched. The CDR3 extends over 15 amino acids. The CDR3 DNA follows: TGCGCCAGCAGCTCTCCGGGACAGGGGTCCTATGGCTACACCTTC. Translated: CASSSPGQGSYGYTF.

The genes are TRBV4-1 and TRBJ2-1; TRBD2 matches 14 bases. This CDR3 region has 18 residues. V trimming: 4 bases; J trimming: 6 bases; junction bases outside the gene matches: 11. Germline CDR1 is MGHRA and CDR2 is YSYEKL. The DNA for the CDR3 is TGCGCCAGCAGCCGCACCACCTTGGGACTAGCGGGGGTCAATGAGCAGTTCTTC. Amino acid sequence: CASSRTTLGLAGVNEQFF.

This chain links TRBV5-5 with TRBJ2-7; TRBD1 aligns across 8 bases. The germline V gene has CDR1 SGHKS and CDR2 YYEKEE (reference sequence). The junction had 6 bases not matched to a gene; V was cut back by 4 bases and J by 0 bases. The CDR3 length is 15 residues. The CDR3 DNA reads TGTGCCAGCAGCATCGGGACAGGAAGCTCCTACGAGCAGTACTTC. This codes for CASSIGTGSSYEQYF.

This clone appeared a single time. V usage is TRBV7-6 and J usage is TRBJ2-5; 8 bases map to TRBD1. Looked up from germline, CDR1 is SGHVS and CDR2 is FNYEAQ. The CDR3 is 16 residues long. V gave up 5 bases and J gave up 3 bases; unmatched junction bases: 11. The DNA of the CDR3 is TGTGCCAGCAGCCGCGGCCAGGGGGCGGTGGAAGAGACCCAGTACTTC. Protein: CASSRGQGAVEETQYF. Supplemented by reference TRBV7-6 and TRBJ2-5, the full variable domain reads GAGVSQSPRYKVTKRGQDVALRCDPISGHVSLYWYRQALGQGPEFLTYFNYEAQQDKSGLPNDRFSAERPEGSISTLTIQRTEQRDSAMYRCASSRGQGAVEETQYFGPGTRLLVL.

The gene calls are TRBV4-1 and TRBJ1-2; D may be TRBD1 (6 bases). The ends were cut back, 1 base at V and 3 bases at J, with 21 bases in the middle. The V gene's germline CDR1 is MGHRA and CDR2 YSYEKL. The CDR3 is made up of 18 amino acids. The chain's CDR3 is CASSQVSRTALGDYGYTF. CDR3 coding DNA: TGCGCCAGCAGCCAAGTTTCTAGGACAGCGCTTGGCGACTATGGCTACACCTTC.

This rearrangement joins TRBV6-1 to TRBJ2-1; 9 bases agree with TRBD2. Germline V gives CDR1 MNHNS, CDR2 SASEGT. After removal of 3 bases from V and 4 bases from J, the junction contained 4 bases not matched to a gene. CDR3 size: 15 residues. The CDR3 loop reads CASSDASGAYNEQFF. In nucleotides, the CDR3 is TGTGCCAGCAGTGACGCTAGCGGGGCATACAATGAGCAGTTCTTC.

The V call is TRBV20-1, the J call TRBJ2-5; D is ambiguous. The CDR3 sequence is 10 residues long. Looked up from germline, CDR1 is DFQATT and CDR2 is SNEGSKA (reference sequence). V was clipped by 8 bases and J by 2 bases, with 6 bases between them. The CDR3: CSLVQETQYF. As DNA, the CDR3 is TGCAGTCTCGTTCAAGAGACCCAGTACTTC.

V gene TRBV30 combines with J gene TRBJ1-2, with D perhaps matching TRBD1 (5 bases). The CDR3 has 14 amino acids. Germline assignment: CDR1 GTSNPN and CDR2 SVGIG (reference sequence). V was trimmed by 0 bases and J by 4 bases, leaving 12 bases between them. The chain's CDR3 is CAWSVSSGGYGYTF. The CDR3 coding sequence is TGTGCCTGGAGTGTTTCCTCCGGGGGCTATGGCTACACCTTC. Full variable domain (remainder filled in from reference TRBV30 and TRBJ1-2): SQTIHQWPATLVQPVGSPLSLECTVEGTSNPNLYWYRQAAGRGLQLLFYSVGIGQISSEVPQNLSASRPQDRQFILSSKKLLLSDSGFYLCAWSVSSGGYGYTFGSGTRLTVV.

The V call is TRBV11-2, the J call TRBJ2-5; 8 nucleotides line up with TRBD1. V shed 4 bases and J 1 base; nucleotides not matched to a gene: 5. Germline V lookup: CDR1 SGHAT, CDR2 FQNNGV. The CDR3 spans 15 residues. The CDR3 region has the DNA TGTGCCAGCAGCTACCCGACAGGGGCCCAAGAGACCCAGTACTTC. This encodes CASSYPTGAQETQYF.

The rearrangement joins TRBV18 to TRBJ2-7; D is possibly TRBD2 (5 bases). Trimming cost V 3 bases and J 5 bases, with 11 bases left between them. Germline values: CDR1 KGHSH, CDR2 LQKENI. This CDR3 contains 13 residues. Here the CDR3 reads CASSPQEDHEQYF. CDR3 DNA: TGTGCCAGCTCACCCCAGGAGGACCACGAGCAGTACTTC.

The chain has TRBV4-1 and TRBJ2-3; the match to TRBD1 covers 8 bases. Germline CDR1 reads MGHRA; CDR2 reads YSYEKL. V lost 3 bases, J lost 0 bases, and 8 bases stayed unmatched. This CDR3 is 17 amino acids long. CDR3 DNA sequence: TGCGCCAGCAGCCAGAGTCCGACAGGGGACAGCACAGATACGCAGTATTTT. Its translation is CASSQSPTGDSTDTQYF.

The count of this clone is one. The chain recombines TRBV6-1 with TRBJ1-4, with TRBD1 identical over 8 bases. The CDR3 contains 15 residues. Germline V gene data show CDR1 as MNHNS and CDR2 as SASEGT. With 3 bases clipped from V and 7 bases from J, the junction kept 7 bases outside the gene matches. CDR3 loop: CASSERQGSREKLFF. The CDR3 DNA follows: TGTGCCAGCAGTGAGAGACAGGGGAGTCGTGAAAAACTGTTTTTT.

The gene calls are TRBV19 and TRBJ1-2; TRBD1 matches 10 bases. CDR1 is LNHDA and CDR2 is SQIVND in the germline V gene (reference sequence). The CDR3 covers 15 residues. The V gene end was trimmed by 5 bases and the J gene end by 5 bases; junction bases not matched to a gene: 8. CDR3 DNA: TGTGCCAGTAGTGCAAAGGACAGGGGGATTTATGGCTACACCTTC. Protein product: CASSAKDRGIYGYTF.

This clone was seen a few times. The chain combines TRBV27 with TRBJ1-2, with 7 positions matching TRBD1. The CDR3 has 13 residues. The V gene end was trimmed by 5 bases and the J gene end by 5 bases; junction bases not matched to a gene: 5. Germline loops: CDR1 MNHEY, CDR2 SMNVEV (reference sequence). CDR3 amino acids: CASSLRGQYGYTF. The DNA for the CDR3 is TGTGCCAGCAGTCTCAGGGGACAGTATGGCTACACCTTC.

This clone has a single count. The gene calls are TRBV30 and TRBJ1-1; maybe TRBD1 (5 bases). Germline-derived CDR1 and CDR2 are GTSNPN and SVGIG (reference sequence). V was shortened by 0 bases and J by 1 base, with 15 bases between the two germline ends. The CDR3 has 16 residues. In DNA, the CDR3 is TGTGCCTGGAGTGTATCCAGGGTCGCCGGGAACACTGAAGCTTTCTTT. Translating it yields CAWSVSRVAGNTEAFF.

V is TRBV9 and J is TRBJ2-3; 7 bases match TRBD2. Trimming at V came to 0 bases and at J to 1 base, leaving 14 bases not matched to a gene. Looked up from germline, CDR1 is SGDLS and CDR2 is YYNGEE. The CDR3 is 19 residues long. The CDR3 DNA sequence: TGTGCCAGCAGCGTAGGGGTTGGTCCGGTGGCGGGGGGCACAGATACGCAGTATTTT. Translated: CASSVGVGPVAGGTDTQYF. Full variable domain (outside the CDR3, taken from reference TRBV9 and TRBJ2-3): DSGVTQTPKHLITATGQRVTLRCSPRSGDLSVYWYQQSLDQGLQFLIQYYNGEERAKGNILERFSAQQFPDLHSELNLSSLELGDSALYFCASSVGVGPVAGGTDTQYFGPGTRLTVL.

CDR3 in amino acids: CASSPSGNEQFF. The DNA for the CDR3 is TGCGCCAGCAGCCCTAGTGGGAATGAGCAGTTCTTC. The chain recombines TRBV4-1 with TRBJ2-1; no clear D. The CDR3 runs 12 residues. Germline V CDR1 and CDR2: MGHRA, YSYEKL. V was shortened by 4 bases and J by 7 bases, with 8 bases between the two germline ends.

The V gene is TRBV4-2, the J gene TRBJ2-7; 7 positions match TRBD2. The junction had 7 bases not matched to a gene; V was cut back by 2 bases and J by 3 bases. The CDR3 covers 15 residues. Germline V lookup: CDR1 LGHNA, CDR2 YNFKEQ. The CDR3 DNA follows: TGTGCCAGCAGCCAAAATCTAGCGGCGGACTACGAGCAGTACTTC. Translating it yields CASSQNLAADYEQYF.